What follows describes a single T cell receptor (beta chain). This sample is part of a study of cytomegalovirus exposure and HLA in healthy donors. The PCR employed 60 Vbeta primers together with 13 Jbeta primers. TCRdb's table, derived via immunoSEQ multiplex PCR, lists solely in-frame clones and lacks some. The table shows 120,000 or so clones, with 81% occurring only once. V shed 0 bases and J 9 bases; nucleotides not matched to a gene: 8. Germline values: CDR1 SGHVS, CDR2 FQNEAQ. The CDR3 covers 15 residues. Sequencing used PBMCs. The TCR was taken from a young man in good health and CMV-seronegative. The gene calls are TRBV7-8 and TRBJ2-7; 10 bases are shared with TRBD1. The CDR3 reads CASSLAGGQGQGQYF. The CDR3 DNA sequence: TGTGCCAGCAGCTTAGCGGGGGGACAGGGGCAGGGGCAGTACTTC.